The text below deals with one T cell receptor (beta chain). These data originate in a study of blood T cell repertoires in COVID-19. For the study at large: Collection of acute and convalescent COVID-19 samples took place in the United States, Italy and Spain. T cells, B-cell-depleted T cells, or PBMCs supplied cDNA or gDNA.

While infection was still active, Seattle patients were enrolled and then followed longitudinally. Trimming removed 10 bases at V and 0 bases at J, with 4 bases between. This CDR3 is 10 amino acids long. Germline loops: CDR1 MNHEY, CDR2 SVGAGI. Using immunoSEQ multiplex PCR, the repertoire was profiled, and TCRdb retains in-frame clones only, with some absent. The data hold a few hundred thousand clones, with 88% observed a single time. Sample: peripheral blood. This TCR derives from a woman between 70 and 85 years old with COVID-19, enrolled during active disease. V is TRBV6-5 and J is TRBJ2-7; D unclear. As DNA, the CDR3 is TGTGCCACCTCCTCCTACGAGCAGTACTTC. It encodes CATSSYEQYF.